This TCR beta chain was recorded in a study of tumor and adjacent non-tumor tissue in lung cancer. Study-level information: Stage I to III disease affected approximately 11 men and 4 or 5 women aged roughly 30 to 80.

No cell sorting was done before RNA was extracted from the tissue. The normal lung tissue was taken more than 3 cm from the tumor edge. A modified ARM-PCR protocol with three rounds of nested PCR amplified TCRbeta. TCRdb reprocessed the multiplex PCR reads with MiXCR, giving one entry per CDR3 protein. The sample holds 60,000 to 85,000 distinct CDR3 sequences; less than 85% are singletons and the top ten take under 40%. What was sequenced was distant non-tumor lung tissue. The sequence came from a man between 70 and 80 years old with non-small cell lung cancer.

The CDR3 DNA reads as TGTGCCAGCAGCTTAGCAGCACAAAACTATGATTACACCTTC. Protein product: CASSLAAQNYDYTF. This chain joins TRBV11-2 and TRBJ1-2; no definite D call. The CDR3 consists of 14 residues. Between the trimmed V and J ends, which lost 1 base and 11 bases, there was a span of 17 bases. From germline, CDR1 is SGHAT and CDR2 FQNNGV.